These 21 T cell receptor beta chains were all obtained from the same sample, sequenced in a study of T cell responses to AZD1222 COVID-19 vaccine. Sequencing used immunoSEQ multiplex PCR; TCRdb keeps in-frame clones, though not all of them. Among 100,000 to 150,000 clones listed, 92% were seen once. The sample was peripheral blood, taken on day 0 of AZD1222 vaccination. The origin of the receptors is an adult in good health.

The rearrangement joins TRBV19 to TRBJ2-5; D perhaps matches TRBD1 (5 bases). The CDR3 runs to 14 residues. CDR1 and CDR2 (germline): LNHDA, SQIVND (reference sequence). Trimming pared 0 bases from V and 5 bases from J, leaving 10 bases between. Here the CDR3 reads CASSIDWGMETQYF. The CDR3 DNA reads TGTGCCAGTAGTATAGATTGGGGCATGGAGACCCAGTACTTC.

The genes are TRBV30 and TRBJ1-6; 9 nucleotides line up with TRBD1. Germline-derived CDR1 and CDR2 are GTSNPN and SVGIG (reference sequence). The V segment lost 4 bases and the J segment 3 bases; nucleotides outside the gene matches: 4. The CDR3 is 15 residues long. The CDR3 loop is CAWIGQGSYNSPLHF. CDR3 coding DNA: TGTGCCTGGATTGGACAGGGGAGCTATAATTCACCCCTCCACTTT.

The rearrangement uses TRBV2 and TRBJ1-2, with 7 bases aligning to TRBD1. J was trimmed by 7 bases and V by 6 bases; bases with no gene match: 14. This CDR3 has 15 amino acids. Per the germline V gene, CDR1 is SNHLY and CDR2 is FYNNEI. The CDR3 DNA sequence: TGTGCCAGCAGCCCCAGACAGGGAGGAAAGCTTGGCTACACCTTC. Protein sequence: CASSPRQGGKLGYTF.

V usage is TRBV2 and J usage is TRBJ1-5; tentative D call: TRBD1 (5 bases). Between the trimmed V and J ends, which lost 7 bases and 1 base, there was a span of 8 bases. The germline CDR1 and CDR2 sequences are SNHLY and FYNNEI. This CDR3 is built from 13 residues. In DNA, the CDR3 is TGTGCCAGCAAGCGGGACAGCAATCAGCCCCAGCATTTT. This encodes CASKRDSNQPQHF.

V usage is TRBV18 and J usage is TRBJ1-5; 7 positions agree with TRBD1. Germline loops: CDR1 KGHSH, CDR2 LQKENI. V trimming: 2 bases; J trimming: 7 bases; junction bases outside the gene matches: 8. CDR3 length: 15 amino acids. In nucleotides, the CDR3 is TGTGCCAGCTCACCAGGTCAGGGGGGGAACCAGCCCCAGCATTTT. This sequence encodes CASSPGQGGNQPQHF.

The gene calls are TRBV19 and TRBJ1-5; 8 bases fit TRBD1. V lost 0 bases to trimming and J lost 6 bases; unmatched junction nucleotides: 1. The germline V gene encodes CDR1 LNHDA and CDR2 SQIVND (reference sequence). This CDR3 region has 14 residues. The CDR3 spells CASSIEDRGQPQHF. The CDR3 DNA reads TGTGCCAGTAGTATAGAAGACAGGGGTCAGCCCCAGCATTTT.

V is TRBV19 and J is TRBJ1-5; D ambiguous. The germline V gene has CDR1 LNHDA and CDR2 SQIVND (reference sequence). With 0 bases removed from V and 7 bases from J, the gap between germline ends came to 13 bases. The CDR3 consists of 15 residues. The CDR3 DNA reads TGTGCCAGTAGTATAGATGACACTTCCAGACAGCCCCAGCATTTT. Translated: CASSIDDTSRQPQHF.

The chain couples TRBV7-9 to TRBJ1-2; no reliable D call. Germline V lookup: CDR1 SEHNR, CDR2 FQNEAQ (reference sequence). This CDR3 is built from 16 residues. V was clipped by 5 bases and J by 4 bases, with 20 bases between them. The CDR3 DNA reads as TGTGCCAGCAGCCGCCCCGGCACAGCCACGGCCTATGGCTACACCTTC. Protein sequence: CASSRPGTATAYGYTF.

CDR3 coding DNA: TGTGCCAGCACCCTTACAAACTATGGCTACACCTTC. Its protein product is CASTLTNYGYTF. The chain is built from TRBV5-6 and TRBJ1-2; no definite D call. CDR3 size: 12 residues. Looked up from germline, CDR1 is SGHDT and CDR2 is YYEEEE. V lost 6 bases, J lost 2 bases, and 8 bases lay in between.

This clone is a singleton in its sample. V usage is TRBV7-3 and J usage is TRBJ2-3; D tentatively fits TRBD1 or TRBD2 (5 bases each). Germline values: CDR1 SGHTA, CDR2 FQGTGA. Between the trimmed V and J ends, which lost 8 bases and 5 bases, there was a span of 11 bases. The CDR3 runs to 12 residues. The DNA for the CDR3 is TGTGCCAGCGGTGGGGGACGAGATACGCAGTATTTT. Translating it yields CASGGGRDTQYF.

The rearrangement links TRBV18 to TRBJ2-1; 8 nucleotides agree with TRBD2. CDR1 KGHSH and CDR2 LQKENI come from the germline V gene. The CDR3 is 16 amino acids. V lost 3 bases and J lost 4; bases outside the gene matches: 8. The CDR3 here is CASSPLNSGGYNEQFF. As DNA, the CDR3 is TGTGCCAGCTCACCTCTCAACAGCGGGGGATACAATGAGCAGTTCTTC.

The rearrangement links TRBV12-3 or TRBV12-4 to TRBJ2-5; D may be TRBD1 (6 bases). The CDR3 runs 12 residues. V lost 5 bases, J lost 5 bases, and 9 bases lay in between. CDR3: CASSTGMETQYF. In DNA form, the CDR3 reads TGTGCCAGCAGTACAGGGATGGAGACCCAGTACTTC.

This chain connects TRBV6-2 or TRBV6-3 to TRBJ2-1; 7 positions agree with TRBD2. Germline V lookup: CDR1 MNHEY, CDR2 SVGEGT. Trimming cost V 0 bases and J 0 bases; bases outside gene matches: 2. This CDR3 is 16 amino acids long. The chain's CDR3 is CASSYSGGSSYNEQFF. The CDR3 region has the DNA TGTGCCAGCAGTTACTCGGGCGGGAGCTCCTACAATGAGCAGTTCTTC.

This chain links TRBV5-1 with TRBJ2-5; 9 nucleotides line up with TRBD2. Germline V gene sequence: CDR1 SGHRS, CDR2 YFSETQ. Trimming removed 4 bases from V and 2 bases from J; junction bases left unmatched: 18. This CDR3 is built from 19 residues. CDR3 nucleotide sequence: TGCGCCAGCAGCCGGAGCGGGGTATCGGCGGGGGGGCGGCAAGAGACCCAGTACTTC. Translating it yields CASSRSGVSAGGRQETQYF.

J is TRBJ1-4 and V is TRBV2; the D gene is possibly TRBD1 (5 bases). The V end was cut by 6 bases, the J end by 5 bases, with 13 bases between. CDR3 length: 14 residues. The germline V gene has CDR1 SNHLY and CDR2 FYNNEI. CDR3 amino acids: CASRDPGFNEKLFF. CDR3 DNA: TGTGCCAGCAGGGATCCAGGGTTCAATGAAAAACTGTTTTTT.

The V call is TRBV30, the J call TRBJ1-1; D might be TRBD1 (5 bases). V was clipped by 2 bases and J by 4 bases, with 14 bases between them. Looked up from germline, CDR1 is GTSNPN and CDR2 is SVGIG (reference sequence). This CDR3 region has 14 residues. CDR3 bases: TGTGCCTGGAGTCTCGGGGCCGAGGGCACTGAAGCTTTCTTT. It translates to CAWSLGAEGTEAFF.

This sequence joins TRBV11-1 and TRBJ2-3, with 7 bases lining up with TRBD2. Germline CDR1 SGHAT, CDR2 FQDESV (reference sequence). Trimming cost V 3 bases and J 0 bases; bases outside gene matches: 3. This CDR3 has 15 residues. CDR3 residues: CASSFRLASTDTQYF. CDR3 DNA: TGTGCCAGCAGCTTCCGACTAGCAAGCACAGATACGCAGTATTTT.

The chain employs TRBV27 and TRBJ2-3; 10 bases map to TRBD2. Germline V CDR1 and CDR2: MNHEY, SMNVEV (reference sequence). The V gene end was trimmed by 3 bases and the J gene end by 6 bases; junction bases not matched to a gene: 6. CDR3 length: 15 residues. The CDR3 coding sequence is TGTGCCAGCAGTTTCGGGACTAGCGTAACTGATACGCAGTATTTT. Translating it yields CASSFGTSVTDTQYF.

This sequence joins TRBV5-1 and TRBJ1-4, with D possibly TRBD1 on 5 matching bases. V was cut by 4 bases and J by 7 bases, with 11 bases left in between. The CDR3 loop spans 13 amino acids. Per the germline V gene, CDR1 is SGHRS and CDR2 is YFSETQ. The CDR3 coding sequence is TGCGCCAGCAGCCCGAGGGGTTTTGAAAAACTGTTTTTT. Translated, it gives CASSPRGFEKLFF.

The chain links TRBV23-1 to TRBJ1-6, with D possibly TRBD1 on 5 matching bases. TRBV23-1 is filed as an ORF, its function uncertain. This CDR3 contains 13 residues. V shed 7 bases and J shed 4 bases, with 8 bases lying between them. CDR3 amino acids: CASKTEYNSPLHF. In DNA, the CDR3 is TGCGCCAGCAAGACAGAATATAATTCACCCCTCCACTTT.

The chain links TRBV29-1 to TRBJ1-1, with 8 positions matching TRBD1. The CDR3 is 12 residues long. Trimming removed 7 bases from V and 6 bases from J; junction bases left unmatched: 7. Germline lookup yields CDR1 SQVTM and CDR2 ANQGSEA. In nucleotides, the CDR3 is TGCAGCGCTTTGACGGACAGGGCTGAAGCTTTCTTT. This sequence encodes CSALTDRAEAFF.